What follows is one T cell receptor beta chain and its context. The V end lost 0 bases, the J end lost 3 bases, and 15 bases lay between the germline ends. This CDR3 is 16 amino acids long. Germline CDR1 is LGHNA and CDR2 is YSLEER. These data belong to a study of blood T cell repertoires in COVID-19. Overall study context: Samples taken during acute and convalescent COVID-19 were collected in the United States, Italy and Spain. Sample material is recorded as cDNA or gDNA derived from T cells, B-cell-depleted T cells, or PBMCs.

Authors' analysis steps: For nucleated cells, counts were estimated from reference gene primer amplification. The protocol was immunoSEQ multiplex PCR, while the TCRdb copy is restricted to in-frame clones and leaves out a portion. That table furnishes V, J and clone size, whereas the DNA furnished D and trimming. The sample has some 380,000 clones; nearly 90% are singletons. The rearrangement links TRBV4-3 to TRBJ2-7, with a weak D call TRBD2 (5 bases). The sequence was obtained from a young man with active or convalescent COVID-19. The sample was peripheral blood. DNA for the CDR3: TGCGCCAGCAGCCAAGATTATCCGGGGATAAACTACGAGCAGTACTTC. It encodes CASSQDYPGINYEQYF.